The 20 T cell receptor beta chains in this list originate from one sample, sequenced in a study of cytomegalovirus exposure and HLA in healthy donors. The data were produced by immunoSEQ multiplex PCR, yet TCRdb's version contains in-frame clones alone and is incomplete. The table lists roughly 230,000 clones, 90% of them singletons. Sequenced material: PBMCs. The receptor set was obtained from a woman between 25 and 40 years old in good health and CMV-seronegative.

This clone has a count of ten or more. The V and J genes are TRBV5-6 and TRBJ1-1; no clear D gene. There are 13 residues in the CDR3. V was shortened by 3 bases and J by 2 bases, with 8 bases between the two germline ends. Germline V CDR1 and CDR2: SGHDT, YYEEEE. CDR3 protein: CASSSNRNTEAFF. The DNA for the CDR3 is TGTGCCAGCAGCTCGAACCGTAACACTGAAGCTTTCTTT.

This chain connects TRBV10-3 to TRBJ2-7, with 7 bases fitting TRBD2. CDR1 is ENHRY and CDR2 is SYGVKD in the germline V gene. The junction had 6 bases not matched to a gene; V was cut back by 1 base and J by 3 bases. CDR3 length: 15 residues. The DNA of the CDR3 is TGTGCCATCAGTGAGTTGGCGGGAGCCCTCTACGAGCAGTACTTC. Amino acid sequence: CAISELAGALYEQYF.

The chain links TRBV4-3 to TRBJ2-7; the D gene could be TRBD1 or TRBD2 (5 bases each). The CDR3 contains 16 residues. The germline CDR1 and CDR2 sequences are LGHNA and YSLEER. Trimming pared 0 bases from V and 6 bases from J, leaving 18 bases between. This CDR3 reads CASSQDPAPQGREQYF. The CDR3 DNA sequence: TGCGCCAGCAGCCAAGACCCCGCCCCGCAGGGACGCGAGCAGTACTTC.

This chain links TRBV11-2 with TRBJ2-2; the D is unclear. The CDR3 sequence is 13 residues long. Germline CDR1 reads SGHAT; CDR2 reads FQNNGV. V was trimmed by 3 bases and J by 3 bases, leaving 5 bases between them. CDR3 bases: TGTGCCAGCAGCTTCGGGCACACCGGGGAGCTGTTTTTT. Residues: CASSFGHTGELFF.

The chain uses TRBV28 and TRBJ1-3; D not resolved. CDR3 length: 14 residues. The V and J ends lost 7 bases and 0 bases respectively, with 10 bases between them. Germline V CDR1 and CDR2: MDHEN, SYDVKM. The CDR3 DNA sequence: TGTGCCAGCAAATTACCGGTCTCTGGAAACACCATATATTTT. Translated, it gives CASKLPVSGNTIYF. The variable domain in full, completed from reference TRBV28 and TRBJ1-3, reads DVKVTQSSRYLVKRTGEKVFLECVQDMDHENMFWYRQDPGLGLRLIYFSYDVKMKEKGDIPEGYSVSREKKERFSLILESASTNQTSMYLCASKLPVSGNTIYFGEGSWLTVV.

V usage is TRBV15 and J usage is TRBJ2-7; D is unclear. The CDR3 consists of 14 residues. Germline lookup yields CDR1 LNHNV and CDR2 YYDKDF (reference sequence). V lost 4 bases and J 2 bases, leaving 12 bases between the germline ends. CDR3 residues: CATSIKSEPYEQYF. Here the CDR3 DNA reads TGTGCCACCAGCATCAAAAGCGAGCCCTACGAGCAGTACTTC.

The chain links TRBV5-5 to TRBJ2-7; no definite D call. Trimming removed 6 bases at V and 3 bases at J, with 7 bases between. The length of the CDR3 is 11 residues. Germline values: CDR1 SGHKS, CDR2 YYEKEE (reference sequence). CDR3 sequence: CASTTRYEQYF. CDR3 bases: TGTGCCAGCACCACCCGCTACGAGCAGTACTTC.

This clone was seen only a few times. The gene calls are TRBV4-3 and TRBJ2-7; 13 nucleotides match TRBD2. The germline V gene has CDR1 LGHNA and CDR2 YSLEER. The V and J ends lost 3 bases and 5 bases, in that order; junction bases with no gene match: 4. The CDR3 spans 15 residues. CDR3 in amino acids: CASSHGTSGTNEQYF. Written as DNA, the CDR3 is TGCGCCAGCAGCCATGGGACTAGCGGGACAAACGAGCAGTACTTC.

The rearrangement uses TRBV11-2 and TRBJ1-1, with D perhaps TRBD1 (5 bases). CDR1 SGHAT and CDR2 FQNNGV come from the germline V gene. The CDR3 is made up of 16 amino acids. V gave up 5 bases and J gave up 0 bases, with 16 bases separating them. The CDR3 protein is CASSIRGGTVNTEAFF. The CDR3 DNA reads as TGTGCCAGCAGCATACGCGGTGGGACCGTGAACACTGAAGCTTTCTTT.

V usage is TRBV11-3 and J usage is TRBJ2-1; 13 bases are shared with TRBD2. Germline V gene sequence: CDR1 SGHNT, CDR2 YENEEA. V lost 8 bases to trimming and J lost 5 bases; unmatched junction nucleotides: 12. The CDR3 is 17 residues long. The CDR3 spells CASETSSGLAGHNEQFF. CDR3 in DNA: TGTGCCAGCGAGACAAGCTCGGGACTAGCGGGACACAATGAGCAGTTCTTC.

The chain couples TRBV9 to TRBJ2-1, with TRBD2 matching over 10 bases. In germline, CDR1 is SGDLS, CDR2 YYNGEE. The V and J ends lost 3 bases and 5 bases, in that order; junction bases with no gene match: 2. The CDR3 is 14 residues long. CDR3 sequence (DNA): TGTGCCAGCAGCGGGCTAGCGGGAGACAATGAGCAGTTCTTC. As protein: CASSGLAGDNEQFF.

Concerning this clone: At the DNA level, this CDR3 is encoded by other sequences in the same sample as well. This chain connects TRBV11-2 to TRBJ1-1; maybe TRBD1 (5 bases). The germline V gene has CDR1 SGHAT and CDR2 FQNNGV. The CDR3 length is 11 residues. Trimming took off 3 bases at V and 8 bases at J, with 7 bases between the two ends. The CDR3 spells CASSLRTEAFF. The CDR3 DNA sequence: TGTGCCAGCAGCTTGAGGACAGAAGCTTTCTTT.

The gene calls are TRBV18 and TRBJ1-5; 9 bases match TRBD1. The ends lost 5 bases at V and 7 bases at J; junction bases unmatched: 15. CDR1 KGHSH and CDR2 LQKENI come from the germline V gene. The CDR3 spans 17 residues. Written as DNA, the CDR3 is TGTGCCAGCTCAAGGACGTTGCCAACAGGGGGCGGACAGCCCCAGCATTTT. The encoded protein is CASSRTLPTGGGQPQHF.

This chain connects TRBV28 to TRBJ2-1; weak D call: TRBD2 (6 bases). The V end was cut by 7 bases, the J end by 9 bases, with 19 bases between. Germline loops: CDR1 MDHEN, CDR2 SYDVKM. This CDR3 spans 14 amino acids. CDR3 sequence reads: CASNSGVNPLEQFF. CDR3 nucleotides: TGTGCCAGCAATAGCGGAGTAAACCCACTTGAGCAGTTCTTC.

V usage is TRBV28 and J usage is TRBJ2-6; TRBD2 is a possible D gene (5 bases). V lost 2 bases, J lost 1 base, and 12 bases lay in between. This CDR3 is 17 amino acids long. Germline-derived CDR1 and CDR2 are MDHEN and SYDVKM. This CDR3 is CASSLEGLRSGANVLTF. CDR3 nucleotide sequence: TGTGCCAGCAGTTTAGAGGGTCTCAGGTCTGGGGCCAACGTCCTGACTTTC.

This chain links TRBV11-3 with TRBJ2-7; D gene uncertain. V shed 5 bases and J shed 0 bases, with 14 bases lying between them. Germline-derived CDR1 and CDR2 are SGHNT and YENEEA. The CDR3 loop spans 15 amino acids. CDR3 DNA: TGTGCCAGCAGCCCTCGACGGATCAACTCCTACGAGCAGTACTTC. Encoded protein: CASSPRRINSYEQYF.

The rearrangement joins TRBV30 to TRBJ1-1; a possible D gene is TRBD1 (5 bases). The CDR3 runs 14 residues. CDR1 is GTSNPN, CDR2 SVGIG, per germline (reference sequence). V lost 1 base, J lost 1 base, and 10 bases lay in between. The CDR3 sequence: CAWSAGLTNTEAFF. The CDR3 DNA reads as TGTGCCTGGAGTGCGGGACTTACGAACACTGAAGCTTTCTTT.

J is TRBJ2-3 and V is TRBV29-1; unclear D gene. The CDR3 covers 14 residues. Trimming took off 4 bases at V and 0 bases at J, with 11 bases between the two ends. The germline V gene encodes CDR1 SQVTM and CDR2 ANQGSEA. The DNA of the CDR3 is TGCAGCGTTGCGGCATTAACTAGCACAGATACGCAGTATTTT. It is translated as CSVAALTSTDTQYF.

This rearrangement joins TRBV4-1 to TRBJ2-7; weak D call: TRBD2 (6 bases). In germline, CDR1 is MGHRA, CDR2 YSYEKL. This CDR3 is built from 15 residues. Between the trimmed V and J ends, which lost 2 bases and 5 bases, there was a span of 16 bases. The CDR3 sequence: CASSQNGASDDEQYF. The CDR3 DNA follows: TGCGCCAGCAGCCAAAATGGGGCTAGCGACGACGAGCAGTACTTC.

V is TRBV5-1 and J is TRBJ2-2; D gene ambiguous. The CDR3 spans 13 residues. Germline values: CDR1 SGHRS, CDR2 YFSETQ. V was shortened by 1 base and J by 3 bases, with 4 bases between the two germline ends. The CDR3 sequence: CASSLQYTGELFF. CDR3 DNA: TGCGCCAGCAGCTTGCAGTACACCGGGGAGCTGTTTTTT. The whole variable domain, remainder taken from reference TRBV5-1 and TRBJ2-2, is KAGVTQTPRYLIKTRGQQVTLSCSPISGHRSVSWYQQTPGQGLQFLFEYFSETQRNKGNFPGRFSGRQFSNSRSEMNVSTLELGDSALYLCASSLQYTGELFFGEGSRLTVL.